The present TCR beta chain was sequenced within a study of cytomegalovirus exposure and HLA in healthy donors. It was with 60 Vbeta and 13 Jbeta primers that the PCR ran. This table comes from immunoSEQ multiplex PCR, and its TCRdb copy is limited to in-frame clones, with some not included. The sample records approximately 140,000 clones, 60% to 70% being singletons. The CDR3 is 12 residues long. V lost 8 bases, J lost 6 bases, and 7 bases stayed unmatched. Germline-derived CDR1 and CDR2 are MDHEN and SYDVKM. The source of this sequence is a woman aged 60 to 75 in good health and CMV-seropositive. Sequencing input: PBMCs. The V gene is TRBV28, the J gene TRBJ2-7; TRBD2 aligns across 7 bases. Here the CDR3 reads CASGEGSVEQYF. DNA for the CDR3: TGTGCCAGCGGGGAGGGATCGGTCGAGCAGTACTTC.